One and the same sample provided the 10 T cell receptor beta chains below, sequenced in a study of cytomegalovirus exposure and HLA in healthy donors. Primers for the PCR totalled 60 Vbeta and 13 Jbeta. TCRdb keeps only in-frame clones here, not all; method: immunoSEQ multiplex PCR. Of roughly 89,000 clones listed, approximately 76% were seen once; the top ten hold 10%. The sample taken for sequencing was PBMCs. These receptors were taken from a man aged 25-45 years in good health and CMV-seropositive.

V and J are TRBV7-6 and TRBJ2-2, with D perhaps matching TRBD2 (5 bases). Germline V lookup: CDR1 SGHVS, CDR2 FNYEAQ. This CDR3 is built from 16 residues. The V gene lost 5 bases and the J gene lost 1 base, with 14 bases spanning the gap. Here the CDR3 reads CASSERLSGNTGELFF. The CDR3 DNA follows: TGTGCCAGCAGCGAAAGACTATCAGGGAACACCGGGGAGCTGTTTTTT.

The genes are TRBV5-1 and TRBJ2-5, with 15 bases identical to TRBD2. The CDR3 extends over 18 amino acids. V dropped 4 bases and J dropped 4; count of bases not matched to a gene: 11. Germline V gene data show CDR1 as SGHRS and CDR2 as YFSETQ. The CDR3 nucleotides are TGCGCCAGCAGCCTAGGGACTAGCGGGGGGTCGAGGCGAGAGACCCAGTACTTC. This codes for CASSLGTSGGSRRETQYF.

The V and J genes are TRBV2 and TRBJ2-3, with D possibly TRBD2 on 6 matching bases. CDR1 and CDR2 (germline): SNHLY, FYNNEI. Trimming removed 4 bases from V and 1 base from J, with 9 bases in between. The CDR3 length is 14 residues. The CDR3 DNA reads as TGTGCCAGCAGTGGGGGGGAAGGCACAGATACGCAGTATTTT. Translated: CASSGGEGTDTQYF.

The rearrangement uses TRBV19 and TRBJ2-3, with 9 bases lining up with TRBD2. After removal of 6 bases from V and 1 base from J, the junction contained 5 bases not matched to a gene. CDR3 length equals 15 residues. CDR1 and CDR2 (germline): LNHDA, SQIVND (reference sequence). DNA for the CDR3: TGTGCCAGTAGCCGAGAGCGGGGGGGCACAGATACGCAGTATTTT. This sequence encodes CASSRERGGTDTQYF.

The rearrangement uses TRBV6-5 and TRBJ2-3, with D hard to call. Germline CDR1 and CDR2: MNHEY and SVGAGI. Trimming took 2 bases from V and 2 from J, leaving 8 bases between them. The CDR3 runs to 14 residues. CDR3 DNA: TGTGCCAGCAGTTACACCGCGGACACAGATACGCAGTATTTT. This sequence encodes CASSYTADTDTQYF.

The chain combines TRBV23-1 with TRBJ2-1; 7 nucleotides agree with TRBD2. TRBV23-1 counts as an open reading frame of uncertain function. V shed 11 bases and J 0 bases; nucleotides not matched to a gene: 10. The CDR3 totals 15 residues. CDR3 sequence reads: CAQHLRGGSYNEQFF. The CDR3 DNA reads TGCGCCCAGCACCTCCGCGGGGGCTCCTACAATGAGCAGTTCTTC.

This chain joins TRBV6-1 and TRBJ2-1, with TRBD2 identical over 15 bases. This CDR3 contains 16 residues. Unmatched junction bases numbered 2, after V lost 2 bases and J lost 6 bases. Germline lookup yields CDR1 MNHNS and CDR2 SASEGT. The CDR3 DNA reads TGTGCCAGCAGTGAACCGGGACTAGCGGGGGGCAATGAGCAGTTCTTC. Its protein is CASSEPGLAGGNEQFF.

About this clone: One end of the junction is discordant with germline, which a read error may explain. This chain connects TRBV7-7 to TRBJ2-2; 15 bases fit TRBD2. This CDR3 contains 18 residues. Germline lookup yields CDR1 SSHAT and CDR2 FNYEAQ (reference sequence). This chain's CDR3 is CASSSGLAGGTNTGELFF. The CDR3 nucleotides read TGTGCTAGCAGCTCGGGACTAGCGGGGGGAACGAACACCGGGGAGCTGTTTTTT.

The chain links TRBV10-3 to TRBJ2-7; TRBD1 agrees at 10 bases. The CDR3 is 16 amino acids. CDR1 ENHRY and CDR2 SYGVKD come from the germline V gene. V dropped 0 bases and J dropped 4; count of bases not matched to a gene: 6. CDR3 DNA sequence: TGTGCCATCAGTGAGTCTTTGGGACAGGGGAGGTACGAGCAGTACTTC. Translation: CAISESLGQGRYEQYF.

Here the CDR3 reads CASSFSGETQYF. Here the CDR3 DNA reads TGTGCCAGCAGTTTCTCCGGAGAGACCCAGTACTTC. This chain links TRBV27 with TRBJ2-5; D is uncertain. Germline assignment: CDR1 MNHEY and CDR2 SMNVEV (reference sequence). Trimming stripped 3 bases from V and 4 bases from J, with 6 bases between. The CDR3 runs to 12 residues.